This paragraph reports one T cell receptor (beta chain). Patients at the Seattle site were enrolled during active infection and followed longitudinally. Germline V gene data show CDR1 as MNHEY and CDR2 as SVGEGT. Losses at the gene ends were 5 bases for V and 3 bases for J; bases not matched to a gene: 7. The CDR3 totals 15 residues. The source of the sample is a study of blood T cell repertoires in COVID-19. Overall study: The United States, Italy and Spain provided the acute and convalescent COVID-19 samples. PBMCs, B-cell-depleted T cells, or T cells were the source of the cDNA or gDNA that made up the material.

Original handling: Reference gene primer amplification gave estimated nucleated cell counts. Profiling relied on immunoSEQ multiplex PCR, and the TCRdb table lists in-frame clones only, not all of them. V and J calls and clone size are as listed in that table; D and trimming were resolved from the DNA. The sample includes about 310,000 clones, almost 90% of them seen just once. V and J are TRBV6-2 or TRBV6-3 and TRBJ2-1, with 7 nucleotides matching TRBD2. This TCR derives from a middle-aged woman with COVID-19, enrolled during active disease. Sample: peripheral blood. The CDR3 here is CASSHIGLDYNEQFF. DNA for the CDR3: TGTGCCAGCAGTCACATCGGACTAGACTACAATGAGCAGTTCTTC.